A single T cell receptor beta chain is shown here with its context. The target antigen is unknown. V dropped 4 bases and J dropped 3 bases, with 16 bases sitting between them. In germline, CDR1 is SEHNR, CDR2 FQNEAQ (reference sequence). The CDR3 runs 16 residues. The time point: naive CD8 control sorted from an acute-time-point sample. This record comes from a study of CD8 T cells in acute hepatitis C reinfection. Whole-study results and caveats: Diversity was high, without significant differences between resolver and chronic groups. Around 13 public clonotypes were found regardless of outcome.

The table came from immunoSEQ multiplex PCR; TCRdb's copy has only in-frame clones and leaves some out. Of over 35,000 clones listed, about 83% are singletons. The rearrangement links TRBV7-9 to TRBJ2-1; D gene uncertain. The sample was naive CD8+ T cells from PBMCs. This receptor was identified in a man aged 30 to 39 with chronic hepatitis C. The CDR3 nucleotides read TGTGCCAGCAGCTACCTACAAGGCGGTTTCTACAATGAGCAGTTCTTC. As protein: CASSYLQGGFYNEQFF.